Listed below are T cell receptor beta chains from one sample, sequenced in a study of siplizumab effects on memory and regulatory T cells. This table comes from immunoSEQ multiplex PCR, and its TCRdb copy is limited to in-frame clones, with some not included. The sample holds about 85,000 clones; roughly 94% are singletons and the top ten take around 20%. The sample comprised CD8+ T cells sorted from blood. The origin of the receptors is a human donor in good health. Both conserved end residues are part of each CDR3. The order of the fields is V gene, J gene, CDR3 protein.

>TRBV9|TRBJ1-4
CASSVASSPNEKLFF
>TRBV7-9|TRBJ2-1
CASSGSGDEQFF
>TRBV4-1|TRBJ2-7
CASSPQGVSEQYF
>TRBV14|TRBJ2-7
CASSQVAGGPGEQYF
>TRBV27|TRBJ2-3
CASRLGWSDTQYF
>TRBV28|TRBJ2-1
CASSPGLAIENEQFF
>TRBV27|TRBJ2-7
CASSEGPGETASYEQYF
>TRBV2|TRBJ1-2
CASSEASTVNYGYTF
>TRBV28|TRBJ2-3
CASSLWGDTQYF
>TRBV5-1|TRBJ1-5
CASSLAGAGSNQPQHF
>TRBV9|TRBJ2-7
CASSVGGTGVFWEQYF
>TRBV7-6|TRBJ2-1
CASSLVGLAGEYNEQFF
>TRBV4-1|TRBJ2-5
CASSPRLAGYQETQYF